This TCR beta chain was profiled in a study of blood T cell repertoires in COVID-19. Study as a whole: The United States, Italy and Spain supplied acute and convalescent COVID-19 samples. PBMCs, B-cell-depleted T cells, or T cells provided the cDNA or gDNA that made up the material.

As originally analysed: Reference gene primers were amplified, and this amplification served to estimate nucleated cell counts. Assay: immunoSEQ multiplex PCR; the TCRdb copy retains only in-frame clones and omits some. That table furnishes V, J and clone size, whereas the DNA furnished D and trimming. The sample has around 100,000 clones; around 84% are singletons. Sequences were obtained from peripheral blood. The receptor's source is a human donor in a cohort sampled during active COVID-19.

Written as DNA, the CDR3 is TGTGCCAGCAGTCGACAGGGAGGATCACCCCTCCACTTT. Translated: CASSRQGGSPLHF. The rearrangement uses TRBV12-3 or TRBV12-4 and TRBJ1-6; 7 positions agree with TRBD1. The CDR3 spans 13 residues. The V and J ends lost 5 bases and 10 bases, in that order; junction bases with no gene match: 5.